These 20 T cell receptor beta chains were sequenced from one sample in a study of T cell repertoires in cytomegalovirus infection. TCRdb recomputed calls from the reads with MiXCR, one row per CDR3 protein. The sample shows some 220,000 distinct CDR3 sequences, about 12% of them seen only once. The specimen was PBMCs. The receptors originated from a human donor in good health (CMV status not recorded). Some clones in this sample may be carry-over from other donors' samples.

The CDR3 DNA reads TGTGCCAGTAGTATTATACAGGGGCCAAGGGATGAGCAGTTCTTC. As protein: CASSIIQGPRDEQFF. The chain carries TRBV19 and TRBJ2-1; 7 bases line up with TRBD1. The length of the CDR3 is 15 residues. With V trimmed by 3 bases and J by 8 bases, 10 bases remained unmatched. Germline-derived CDR1 and CDR2 are LNHDA and SQIVND (reference sequence).

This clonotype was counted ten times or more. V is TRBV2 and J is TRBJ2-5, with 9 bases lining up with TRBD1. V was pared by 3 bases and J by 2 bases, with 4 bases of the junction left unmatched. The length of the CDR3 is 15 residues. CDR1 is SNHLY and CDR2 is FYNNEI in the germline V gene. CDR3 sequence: CASSEDRGPQETQYF. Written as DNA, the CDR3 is TGTGCCAGCAGTGAGGACAGGGGCCCTCAAGAGACCCAGTACTTC. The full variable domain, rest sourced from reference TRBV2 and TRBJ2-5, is EPEVTQTPSHQVTQMGQEVILRCVPISNHLYFYWYRQILGQKVEFLVSFYNNEISEKSEIFDDQFSVERPDGSNFTLKIRSTKLEDSAMYFCASSEDRGPQETQYFGPGTRLLVL.

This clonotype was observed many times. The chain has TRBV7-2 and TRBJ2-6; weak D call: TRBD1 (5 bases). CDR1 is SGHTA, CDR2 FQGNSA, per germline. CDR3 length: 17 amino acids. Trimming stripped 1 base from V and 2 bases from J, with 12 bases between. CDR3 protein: CASSLVTGAAGANVLTF. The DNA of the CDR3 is TGTGCCAGCAGCTTAGTAACAGGTGCAGCTGGGGCCAACGTCCTGACTTTC.

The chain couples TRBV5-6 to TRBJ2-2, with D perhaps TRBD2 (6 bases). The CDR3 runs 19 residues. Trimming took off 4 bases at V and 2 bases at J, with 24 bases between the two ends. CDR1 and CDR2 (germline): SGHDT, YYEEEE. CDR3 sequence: CASSPGGKGLDYNTGELFF. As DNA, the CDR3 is TGTGCCAGCAGCCCTGGGGGGAAGGGCCTCGATTATAACACCGGGGAGCTGTTTTTT.

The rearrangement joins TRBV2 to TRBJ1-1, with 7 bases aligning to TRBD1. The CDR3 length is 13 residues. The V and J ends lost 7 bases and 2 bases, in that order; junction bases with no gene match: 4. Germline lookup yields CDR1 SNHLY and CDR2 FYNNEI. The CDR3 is CASITGDNTEAFF. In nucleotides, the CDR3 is TGTGCCAGCATCACAGGGGACAACACTGAAGCTTTCTTT.

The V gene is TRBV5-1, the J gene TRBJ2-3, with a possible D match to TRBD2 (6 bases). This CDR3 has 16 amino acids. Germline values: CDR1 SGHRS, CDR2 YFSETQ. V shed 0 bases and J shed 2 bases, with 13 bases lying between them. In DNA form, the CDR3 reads TGCGCCAGCAGCTTGGATAGCGGAGCGCCCACAGATACGCAGTATTTT. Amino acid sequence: CASSLDSGAPTDTQYF.

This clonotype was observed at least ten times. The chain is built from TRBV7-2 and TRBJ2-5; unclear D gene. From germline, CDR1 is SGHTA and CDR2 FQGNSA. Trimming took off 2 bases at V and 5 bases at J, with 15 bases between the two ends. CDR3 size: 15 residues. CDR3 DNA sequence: TGTGCCAGCAGCTTACGGTGGGCCGCTCGGGAGACCCAGTACTTC. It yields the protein CASSLRWAARETQYF.

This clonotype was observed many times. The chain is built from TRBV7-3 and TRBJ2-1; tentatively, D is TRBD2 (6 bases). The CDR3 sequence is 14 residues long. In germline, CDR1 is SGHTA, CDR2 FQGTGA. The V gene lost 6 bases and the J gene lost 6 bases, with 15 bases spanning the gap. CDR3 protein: CASRLAGTSNEQFF. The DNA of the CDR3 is TGTGCCAGCAGGTTAGCCGGGACTTCCAATGAGCAGTTCTTC.

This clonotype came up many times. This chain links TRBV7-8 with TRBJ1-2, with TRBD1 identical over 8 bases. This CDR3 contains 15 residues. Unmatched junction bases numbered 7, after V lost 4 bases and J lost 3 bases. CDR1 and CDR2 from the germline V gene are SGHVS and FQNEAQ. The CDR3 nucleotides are TGTGCCAGCAGCTCACGGACAGGGAGAGACTATGGCTACACCTTC. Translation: CASSSRTGRDYGYTF.

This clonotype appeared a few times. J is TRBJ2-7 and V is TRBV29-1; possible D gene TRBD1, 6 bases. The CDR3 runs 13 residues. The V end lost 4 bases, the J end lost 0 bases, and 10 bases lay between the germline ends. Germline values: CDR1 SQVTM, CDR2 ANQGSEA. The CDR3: CSVALDSSYEQYF. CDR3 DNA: TGCAGCGTTGCCTTGGACAGCTCCTACGAGCAGTACTTC.

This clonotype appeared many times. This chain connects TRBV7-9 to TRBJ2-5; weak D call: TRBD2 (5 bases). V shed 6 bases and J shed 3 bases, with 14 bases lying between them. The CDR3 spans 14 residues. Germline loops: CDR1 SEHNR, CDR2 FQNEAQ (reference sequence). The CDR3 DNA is TGTGCCAGCAGTCGTTCAGTCGGGGAAGAGACCCAGTACTTC. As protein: CASSRSVGEETQYF.

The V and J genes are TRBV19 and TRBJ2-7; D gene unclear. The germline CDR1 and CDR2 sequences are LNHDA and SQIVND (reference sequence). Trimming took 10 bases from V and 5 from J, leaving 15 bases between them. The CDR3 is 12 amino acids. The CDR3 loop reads CATRDQYHEQYF. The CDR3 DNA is TGTGCCACCCGAGACCAGTACCACGAGCAGTACTTC.

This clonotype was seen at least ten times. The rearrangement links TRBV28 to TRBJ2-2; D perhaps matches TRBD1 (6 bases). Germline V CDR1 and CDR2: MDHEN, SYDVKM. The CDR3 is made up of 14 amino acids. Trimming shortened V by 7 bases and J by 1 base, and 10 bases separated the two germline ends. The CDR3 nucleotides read TGTGCCAGCATAGGACAGCTGAACACCGGGGAGCTGTTTTTT. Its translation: CASIGQLNTGELFF.

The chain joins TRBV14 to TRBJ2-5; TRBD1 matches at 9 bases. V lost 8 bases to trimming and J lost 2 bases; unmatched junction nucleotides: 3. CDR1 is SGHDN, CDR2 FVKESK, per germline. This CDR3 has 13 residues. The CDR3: CASRDRDQETQYF. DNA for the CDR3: TGTGCCAGCCGGGACAGGGATCAAGAGACCCAGTACTTC.

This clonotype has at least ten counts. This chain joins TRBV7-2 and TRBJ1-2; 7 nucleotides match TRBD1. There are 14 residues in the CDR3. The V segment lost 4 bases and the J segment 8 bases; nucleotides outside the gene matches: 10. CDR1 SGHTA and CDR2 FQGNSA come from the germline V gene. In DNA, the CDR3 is TGTGCCAGCAGCTCTAGTACAGGGGCGGGAGGCTACACCTTC. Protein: CASSSSTGAGGYTF. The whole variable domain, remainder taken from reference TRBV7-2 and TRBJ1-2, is GAGVSQSPSNKVTEKGKDVELRCDPISGHTALYWYRQSLGQGLEFLIYFQGNSAPDKSGLPSDRFSAERTGGSVSTLTIQRTQQEDSAVYLCASSSSTGAGGYTFGSGTRLTVV.

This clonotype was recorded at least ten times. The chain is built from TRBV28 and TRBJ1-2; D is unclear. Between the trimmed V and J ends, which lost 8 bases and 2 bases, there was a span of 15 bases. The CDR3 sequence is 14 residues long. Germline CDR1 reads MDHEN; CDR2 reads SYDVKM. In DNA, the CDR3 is TGTGCCAGCTGTAGGGAGGGTTTAAACTATGGCTACACCTTC. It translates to CASCREGLNYGYTF.

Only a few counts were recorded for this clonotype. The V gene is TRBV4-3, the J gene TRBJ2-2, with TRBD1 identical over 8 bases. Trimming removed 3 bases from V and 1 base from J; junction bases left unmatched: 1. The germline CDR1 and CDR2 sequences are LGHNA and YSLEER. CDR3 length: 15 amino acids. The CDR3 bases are TGCGCCAGCAGCCACGACAGGGGGAACACCGGGGAGCTGTTTTTT. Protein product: CASSHDRGNTGELFF.

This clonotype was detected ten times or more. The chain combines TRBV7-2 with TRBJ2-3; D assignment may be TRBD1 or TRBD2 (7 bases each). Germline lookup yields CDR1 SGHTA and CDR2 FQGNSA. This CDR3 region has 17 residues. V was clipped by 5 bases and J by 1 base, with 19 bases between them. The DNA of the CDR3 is TGTGCCAGCAGCCCCTCAAAGGGGGCGGGGGGCACAGATACGCAGTATTTT. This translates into CASSPSKGAGGTDTQYF.

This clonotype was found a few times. The CDR3, as DNA: TGCGCCAGCAGCCAAGATAACGGAGAGACCCAGTACTTC. This encodes CASSQDNGETQYF. The chain carries TRBV4-3 and TRBJ2-5; the D is unclear. V shed 0 bases and J shed 4 bases, with 6 bases lying between them. The germline gives CDR1 LGHNA, CDR2 YSLEER. CDR3 size: 13 residues.

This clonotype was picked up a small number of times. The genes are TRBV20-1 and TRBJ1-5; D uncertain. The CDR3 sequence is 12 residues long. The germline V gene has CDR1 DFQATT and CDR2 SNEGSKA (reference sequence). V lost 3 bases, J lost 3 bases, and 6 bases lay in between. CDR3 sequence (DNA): TGCAGTGCTAGGAGCAACAATCAGCCCCAGCATTTT. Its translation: CSARSNNQPQHF.